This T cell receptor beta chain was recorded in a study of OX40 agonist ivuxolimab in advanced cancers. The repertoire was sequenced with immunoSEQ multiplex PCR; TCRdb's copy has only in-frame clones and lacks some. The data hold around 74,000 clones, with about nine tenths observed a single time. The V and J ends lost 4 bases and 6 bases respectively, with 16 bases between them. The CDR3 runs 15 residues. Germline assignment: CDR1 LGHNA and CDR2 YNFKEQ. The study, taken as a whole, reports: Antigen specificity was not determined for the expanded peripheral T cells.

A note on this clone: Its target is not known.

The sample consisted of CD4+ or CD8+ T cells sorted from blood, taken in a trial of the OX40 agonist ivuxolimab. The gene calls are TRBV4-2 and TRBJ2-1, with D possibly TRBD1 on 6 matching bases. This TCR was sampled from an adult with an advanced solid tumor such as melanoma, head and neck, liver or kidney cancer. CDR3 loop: CASSLTTARGNEQFF. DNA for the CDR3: TGTGCCAGCAGCCTAACAACGGCCAGGGGCAATGAGCAGTTCTTC.